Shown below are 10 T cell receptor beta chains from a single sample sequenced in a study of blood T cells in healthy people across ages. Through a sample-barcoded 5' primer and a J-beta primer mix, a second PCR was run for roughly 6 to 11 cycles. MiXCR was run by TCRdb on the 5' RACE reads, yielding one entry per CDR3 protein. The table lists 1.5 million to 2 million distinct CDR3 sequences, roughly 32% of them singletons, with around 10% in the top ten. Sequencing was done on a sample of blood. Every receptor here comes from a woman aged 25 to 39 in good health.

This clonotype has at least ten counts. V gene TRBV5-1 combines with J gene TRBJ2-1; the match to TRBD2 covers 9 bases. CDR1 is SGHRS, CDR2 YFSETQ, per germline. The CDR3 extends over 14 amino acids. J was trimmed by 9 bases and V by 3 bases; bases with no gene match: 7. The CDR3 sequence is CASSSGASGIEQFF. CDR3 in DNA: TGCGCCAGCAGCTCGGGCGCTAGCGGGATTGAGCAGTTCTTC. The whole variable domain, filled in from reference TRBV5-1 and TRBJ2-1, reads KAGVTQTPRYLIKTRGQQVTLSCSPISGHRSVSWYQQTPGQGLQFLFEYFSETQRNKGNFPGRFSGRQFSNSRSEMNVSTLELGDSALYLCASSSGASGIEQFFGPGTRLTVL.

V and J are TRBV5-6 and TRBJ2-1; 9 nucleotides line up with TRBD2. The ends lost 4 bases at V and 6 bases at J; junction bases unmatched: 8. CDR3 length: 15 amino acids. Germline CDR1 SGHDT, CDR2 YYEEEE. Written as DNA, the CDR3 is TGTGCCAGCAGCCGAAGGACTAGCGCCGGCAATGAGCAGTTCTTC. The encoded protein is CASSRRTSAGNEQFF.

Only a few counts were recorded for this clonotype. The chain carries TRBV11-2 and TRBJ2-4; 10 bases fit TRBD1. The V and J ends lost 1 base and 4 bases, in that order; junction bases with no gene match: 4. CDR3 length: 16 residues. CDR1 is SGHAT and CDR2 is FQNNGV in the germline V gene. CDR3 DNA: TGTGCCAGCAGCTTAGGGGGACAGGGGTGGAAAAACATTCAGTACTTC. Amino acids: CASSLGGQGWKNIQYF.

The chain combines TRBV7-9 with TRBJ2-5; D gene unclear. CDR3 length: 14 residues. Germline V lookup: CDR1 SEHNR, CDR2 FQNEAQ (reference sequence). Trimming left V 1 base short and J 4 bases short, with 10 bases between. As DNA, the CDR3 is TGTGCCAGCAGCTTAGTGGCAGTACGAGAGACCCAGTACTTC. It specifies CASSLVAVRETQYF.

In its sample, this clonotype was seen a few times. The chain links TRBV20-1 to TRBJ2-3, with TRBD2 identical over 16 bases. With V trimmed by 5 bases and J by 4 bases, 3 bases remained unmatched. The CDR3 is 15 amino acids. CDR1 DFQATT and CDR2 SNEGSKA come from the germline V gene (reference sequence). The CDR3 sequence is CSAGGLAGGPDTQYF. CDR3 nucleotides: TGCAGTGCTGGGGGACTAGCGGGGGGGCCAGATACGCAGTATTTT.

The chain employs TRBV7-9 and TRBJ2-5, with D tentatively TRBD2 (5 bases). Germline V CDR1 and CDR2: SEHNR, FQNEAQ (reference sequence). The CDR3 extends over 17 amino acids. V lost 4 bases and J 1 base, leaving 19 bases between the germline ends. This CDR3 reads CASSSSLRGLGQETQYF. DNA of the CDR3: TGTGCCAGCAGCTCCTCGCTACGGGGATTAGGCCAAGAGACCCAGTACTTC.

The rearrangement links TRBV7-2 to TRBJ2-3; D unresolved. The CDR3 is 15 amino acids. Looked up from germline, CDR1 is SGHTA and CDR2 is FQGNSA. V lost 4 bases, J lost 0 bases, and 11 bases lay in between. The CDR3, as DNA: TGTGCCAGCAGCTGCCCGGGTAAAAGCACAGATACGCAGTATTTT. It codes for CASSCPGKSTDTQYF.

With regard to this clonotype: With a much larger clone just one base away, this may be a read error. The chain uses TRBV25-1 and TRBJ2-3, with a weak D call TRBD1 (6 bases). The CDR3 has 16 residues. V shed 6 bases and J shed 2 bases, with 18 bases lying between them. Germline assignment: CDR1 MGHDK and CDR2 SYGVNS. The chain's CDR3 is CASRPGRGVPTDTQYF. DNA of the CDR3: TGTGCCAGCAGGCCTGGCAGGGGAGTCCCCACAGATACGCAGTATTTT.

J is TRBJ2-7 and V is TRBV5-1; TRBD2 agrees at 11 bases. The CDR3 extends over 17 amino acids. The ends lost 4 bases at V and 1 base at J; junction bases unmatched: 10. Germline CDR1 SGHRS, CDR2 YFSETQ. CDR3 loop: CASSPRASGGPSYEQYF. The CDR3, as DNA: TGCGCCAGCAGCCCCCGGGCTAGCGGGGGGCCGTCCTACGAGCAGTACTTC.

The CDR3 sequence is CASSSKRIQGANEQFF. Written as DNA, the CDR3 is TGCGCCAGCAGCTCGAAAAGAATACAGGGGGCAAATGAGCAGTTCTTC. The gene calls are TRBV5-1 and TRBJ2-1; the match to TRBD1 covers 9 bases. CDR3 length equals 16 residues. The germline gives CDR1 SGHRS, CDR2 YFSETQ. V was clipped by 3 bases and J by 7 bases; unmatched bases: 11.